This TCR beta chain was identified in a study of blood T cells in healthy people across ages. This CDR3 spans 15 amino acids. The germline V gene has CDR1 SGHTA and CDR2 FQGNSA. The V and J ends lost 2 bases and 7 bases respectively, with 17 bases between them. A J-beta primer mix and a sample-barcoded 5' primer were used in a second PCR of roughly 6 to 12 cycles. TCRdb itself ran the 5' RACE reads through MiXCR, one entry per CDR3 protein. The sample includes fewer than 2,000,000 distinct CDR3 sequences, 34% of them seen just once. Regarding the study as a whole: TCR beta diversity correlated strongly with naive T cell percentage. Older individuals had lower TCR beta diversity per million T cells (the decline was roughly linear).

With respect to this clonotype: Its antigen is unknown.

The source of this sequence is a woman in her twenties or thirties in good health. This chain uses TRBV7-2 with TRBJ1-1, with D possibly being TRBD1 (6 bases). The sequenced sample was blood. CDR3 region: CASSLIWGALGEAFF. The CDR3 DNA reads TGTGCCAGCAGCTTAATTTGGGGGGCGTTAGGTGAAGCTTTCTTT.